This TCR beta chain is drawn from a study of T cells after yellow fever vaccination. In its sample, this clonotype was seen many times. Per germline, CDR1 SGDLS and CDR2 YYNGEE. The CDR3 is 16 amino acids. Between the trimmed V and J ends, which lost 3 bases and 4 bases, there was a span of 19 bases. In TCRdb, the 5' RACE reads were re-called with MiXCR into one record per CDR3 protein. Found here are 100,000 to 150,000 distinct CDR3 sequences, over 8% of them singletons; the top ten hold approximately 39%. The sequence was obtained from a man between 18 and 29 years old who received the YFV17D yellow fever vaccine. Sequences were derived from CD8+ T cells sorted from PBMCs, sampled on the day of the yellow fever booster vaccination. The rearrangement uses TRBV9 and TRBJ1-1, with a possible D match to TRBD1 (6 bases). CDR3 nucleotide sequence: TGTGCCAGCAGCGCCTCCTACAGGGTTGGCGGCACTGAAGCTTTCTTT. It encodes CASSASYRVGGTEAFF.